The subject of this entry is one TCR beta chain. What it recognizes is unknown. RNA, once extracted, was reverse transcribed into cDNA for use as the sequencing template. Some clones are missing from TCRdb's copy, which holds only in-frame ones; the method was immunoSEQ multiplex PCR. This table holds around 100,000 clones, about 60% found once. The data are from a study of CD8+ T cells in alopecia areata. Study-level background: Tofacitinib was given for 6 to 18 months, then stopped for 6 months. Affected scalp percentage determined the severity score of treated patients. General study results and limits: On tofacitinib, scalp clonality and expanded CD8+ clones among top 100 fell significantly. Scalp samples also yield sequences from resident alphabeta T cells of normal skin.

With 5 bases removed from V and 7 bases from J, the gap between germline ends came to 13 bases. Per germline, CDR1 SGHNT and CDR2 YYREEE (reference sequence). The CDR3 spans 13 residues. The treatment: oral pan-JAK inhibitor, 5-10 mg twice daily. The rearrangement joins TRBV5-4 to TRBJ2-1; D is perhaps TRBD2 (6 bases). Sequenced material: CD8+ T cells sorted from blood, taken at week 24, from a patient treated with tofacitinib. The TCR originated in a human donor with alopecia areata. CDR3 region: CASSPGTRNEQFF. The CDR3 DNA follows: TGTGCCAGCAGTCCGGGGACTCGGAATGAGCAGTTCTTC.